A selection of T cell receptor beta chains follows, all from one sample in a study of T cells in Graves' hyperthyroidism and ophthalmopathy. TCRdb analysed the multiplex PCR reads with MiXCR anew, one entry per CDR3 protein. The profile covers under 400,000 distinct CDR3 sequences, with roughly 15% appearing a single time and roughly 19% taken by the ten largest. Sequenced sample: blood. These receptors all come from a woman in her sixties or seventies with Graves' ophthalmopathy. Both conserved end residues are part of each CDR3. A D gene is named only where the DNA matches it firmly. The size of a clone is reported for some rows only, either as once, few or many, or as a class for expanded clones.

v_gene: TRBV30; j_gene: TRBJ1-2; len: 17; abundance: few; d_gene: .; CDR3aa: CAWSGQVTLSFNYGYTF; CDR3nt: TGTGCCTGGAGTGGGCAGGTTACCCTGAGTTTTAACTATGGCTACACCTTC
v_gene: TRBV7-2; j_gene: TRBJ1-6; len: 16; abundance: .; d_gene: .; CDR3aa: CASSLQDSSYSSPLHF; CDR3nt: TGTGCCAGCAGCTTACAGGATAGCTCCTATAGTTCACCCCTCCACTTT
v_gene: TRBV20-1; j_gene: TRBJ2-2; len: 15; abundance: few; d_gene: TRBD2; CDR3aa: CSAELAGGNTGELFF; CDR3nt: TGCAGTGCTGAGCTAGCGGGAGGGAACACCGGGGAGCTGTTTTTT
v_gene: TRBV9; j_gene: TRBJ2-7; len: 16; abundance: .; d_gene: .; CDR3aa: CASSAEGSQTTLQQYF; CDR3nt: TGTGCCAGCAGCGCCGAGGGGTCGCAGACTACGCTCCAGCAGTACTTC
v_gene: TRBV29-1; j_gene: TRBJ2-3; len: 13; abundance: .; d_gene: .; CDR3aa: CSVEGVVTDTQYF; CDR3nt: TGCAGCGTTGAGGGGGTGGTCACAGATACGCAGTATTTT
v_gene: TRBV5-1; j_gene: TRBJ2-2; len: 16; abundance: few; d_gene: TRBD1; CDR3aa: CASSLTDRAYTGELFF; CDR3nt: TGCGCCAGCAGCTTAACGGACAGGGCCTACACCGGGGAGCTGTTTTTT
v_gene: TRBV5-8; j_gene: TRBJ2-5; len: 16; abundance: many; d_gene: .; CDR3aa: CASSSVLAGPLETQYF; CDR3nt: TGTGCCAGCAGCTCCGTGCTCGCCGGACCACTAGAGACCCAGTACTTC
v_gene: TRBV6-1; j_gene: TRBJ2-1; len: 17; abundance: .; d_gene: .; CDR3aa: CASSPGGGTGSYNEQFF; CDR3nt: TGTGCCAGCAGTCCGGGGGGGGGGACAGGTTCCTACAATGAGCAGTTCTTC
v_gene: TRBV28; j_gene: TRBJ2-7; len: 13; abundance: many; d_gene: TRBD2; CDR3aa: CASSVAGGYEQYF; CDR3nt: TGTGCCAGCAGTGTAGCGGGAGGTTACGAGCAGTACTTC
v_gene: TRBV6-2/TRBV6-3; j_gene: TRBJ2-3; len: 17; abundance: .; d_gene: .; CDR3aa: CASSYQDSPGVADTQYF; CDR3nt: TGTGCCAGCAGTTACCAGGACAGCCCGGGCGTCGCAGATACGCAGTATTTT
v_gene: TRBV20-1; j_gene: TRBJ2-4; len: 15; abundance: .; d_gene: .; CDR3aa: CSASSGLIAKNIQYF; CDR3nt: TGCAGTGCTAGTTCCGGACTCATAGCCAAAAACATTCAGTACTTC
v_gene: TRBV6-2/TRBV6-3; j_gene: TRBJ2-7; len: 17; abundance: many; d_gene: TRBD2; CDR3aa: CASSYPRLAGGPSEQYF; CDR3nt: TGTGCCAGCAGTTACCCACGACTAGCGGGAGGGCCCTCCGAGCAGTACTTC
v_gene: TRBV12-3/TRBV12-4; j_gene: TRBJ2-5; len: 15; abundance: many; d_gene: TRBD2; CDR3aa: CASTLQAGGGETQYF; CDR3nt: TGTGCCAGCACTCTTCAGGCGGGAGGAGGAGAGACCCAGTACTTC
v_gene: TRBV7-8; j_gene: TRBJ2-7; len: 14; abundance: many; d_gene: TRBD2; CDR3aa: CASSPRTSDHEQYF; CDR3nt: TGTGCCAGCAGCCCGAGGACTAGCGACCACGAGCAGTACTTC
v_gene: TRBV6-6; j_gene: TRBJ2-7; len: 16; abundance: few; d_gene: TRBD2; CDR3aa: CASSYADASGPYEQYF; CDR3nt: TGTGCCAGCAGTTACGCCGATGCTAGCGGCCCATACGAGCAGTACTTC
v_gene: TRBV28; j_gene: TRBJ2-3; len: 13; abundance: .; d_gene: .; CDR3aa: CASRLPNTDTQYF; CDR3nt: TGTGCCAGCAGGTTACCGAACACAGATACGCAGTATTTT
v_gene: TRBV29-1; j_gene: TRBJ2-5; len: 15; abundance: many; d_gene: TRBD2; CDR3aa: CSVDSSGRGGETQYF; CDR3nt: TGCAGCGTTGACTCTAGCGGGAGGGGAGGCGAGACCCAGTACTTC
v_gene: TRBV30; j_gene: TRBJ2-1; len: 13; abundance: .; d_gene: .; CDR3aa: CAWRFQGLNEQFF; CDR3nt: TGTGCCTGGAGGTTCCAGGGTCTCAATGAGCAGTTCTTC
v_gene: TRBV5-1; j_gene: TRBJ2-7; len: 13; abundance: many; d_gene: .; CDR3aa: CASSSDSTYEQYF; CDR3nt: TGCGCCAGCAGCTCGGACAGTACCTACGAGCAGTACTTC
v_gene: TRBV6-1; j_gene: TRBJ2-1; len: 14; abundance: few; d_gene: .; CDR3aa: CASVSGRTYNEQFF; CDR3nt: TGTGCCAGCGTGAGTGGGAGGACCTACAATGAGCAGTTCTTC
v_gene: TRBV4-2; j_gene: TRBJ2-5; len: 18; abundance: few; d_gene: TRBD2; CDR3aa: CASSRGQGGLAGGETQYF; CDR3nt: TGTGCCAGCAGCCGCGGACAGGGCGGACTAGCGGGAGGAGAGACCCAGTACTTC
v_gene: TRBV12-3/TRBV12-4; j_gene: TRBJ1-2; len: 13; abundance: many; d_gene: .; CDR3aa: CASSLAGQGGYTF; CDR3nt: TGTGCCAGCAGTTTAGCGGGGCAGGGCGGCTACACCTTC
v_gene: TRBV2; j_gene: TRBJ1-4; len: 15; abundance: .; d_gene: .; CDR3aa: CAGTLDRDLNEKLFF; CDR3nt: TGTGCCGGAACCCTAGACCGGGACCTTAATGAAAAACTGTTTTTT
v_gene: TRBV28; j_gene: TRBJ2-1; len: 17; abundance: many; d_gene: TRBD2; CDR3aa: CASSSSVAGGYYNEQFF; CDR3nt: TGTGCCAGCAGTTCCTCCGTAGCGGGAGGTTACTACAATGAGCAGTTCTTC
v_gene: TRBV27; j_gene: TRBJ1-1; len: 17; abundance: few; d_gene: .; CDR3aa: CASTPWAQIGVPTEAFF; CDR3nt: TGTGCCAGCACTCCCTGGGCCCAAATCGGGGTTCCCACTGAAGCTTTCTTT
v_gene: TRBV20-1; j_gene: TRBJ1-5; len: 15; abundance: .; d_gene: TRBD1; CDR3aa: CSAREGGQGVKPQHF; CDR3nt: TGCAGTGCTAGAGAGGGGGGACAGGGGGTAAAACCCCAGCATTTT
v_gene: TRBV5-8; j_gene: TRBJ1-1; len: 13; abundance: many; d_gene: .; CDR3aa: CASSLEGRTEAFF; CDR3nt: TGTGCCAGCAGCTTGGAGGGGCGGACTGAAGCTTTCTTT
v_gene: TRBV5-6; j_gene: TRBJ2-7; len: 15; abundance: many; d_gene: TRBD2; CDR3aa: CASSPGWGDYYEQYF; CDR3nt: TGTGCCAGCAGCCCTGGGTGGGGGGACTACTACGAGCAGTACTTC
v_gene: TRBV5-1; j_gene: TRBJ2-2; len: 16; abundance: many; d_gene: TRBD2; CDR3aa: CASSLTSGAPTGELFF; CDR3nt: TGCGCCAGCAGCTTGACTAGCGGGGCACCCACCGGGGAGCTGTTTTTT
v_gene: TRBV4-2; j_gene: TRBJ1-5; len: 15; abundance: many; d_gene: .; CDR3aa: CASSQESRLNQPQHF; CDR3nt: TGTGCCAGCAGCCAAGAATCACGTTTAAATCAGCCCCAGCATTTT
v_gene: TRBV20-1; j_gene: TRBJ2-4; len: 10; abundance: many; d_gene: TRBD2; CDR3aa: CSVGGNIQYF; CDR3nt: TGCAGTGTCGGGGGGAACATTCAGTACTTC
v_gene: TRBV18; j_gene: TRBJ2-1; len: 16; abundance: many; d_gene: .; CDR3aa: CASSPDRTVLNEGQFF; CDR3nt: TGTGCCAGCTCACCCGACCGGACGGTATTAAATGAGGGGCAGTTCTTC
v_gene: TRBV28; j_gene: TRBJ2-5; len: 14; abundance: many; d_gene: .; CDR3aa: CASSTDREGETQYF; CDR3nt: TGTGCCAGCAGTACGGACAGGGAGGGGGAGACCCAGTACTTC
v_gene: TRBV28; j_gene: TRBJ2-7; len: 13; abundance: many; d_gene: .; CDR3aa: CASSRREPYEQYF; CDR3nt: TGTGCCAGCAGTAGGAGAGAGCCGTATGAGCAGTACTTC
v_gene: TRBV7-2; j_gene: TRBJ2-7; len: 13; abundance: many; d_gene: .; CDR3aa: CASRANGAYEQYF; CDR3nt: TGTGCCAGTAGGGCTAACGGGGCCTACGAGCAGTACTTC
v_gene: TRBV27; j_gene: TRBJ1-2; len: 15; abundance: .; d_gene: .; CDR3aa: CASSLSWGDNYGYTF; CDR3nt: TGTGCCAGCAGTTTATCTTGGGGGGATAACTATGGCTACACCTTC
v_gene: TRBV4-1; j_gene: TRBJ1-4; len: 14; abundance: few; d_gene: TRBD1; CDR3aa: CASSPLGTATKLFF; CDR3nt: TGCGCCAGCAGTCCTCTAGGGACAGCGACGAAACTGTTTTTT
v_gene: TRBV2; j_gene: TRBJ2-2; len: 15; abundance: few; d_gene: TRBD2; CDR3aa: CASSMASGRPGELFF; CDR3nt: TGTGCCAGCTCCATGGCTAGCGGGAGACCCGGGGAGCTGTTTTTT